This passage covers 15 T cell receptor beta chains from one sample sequenced in a study of blood T cells in healthy people across ages. The second PCR ran roughly 7 to 12 cycles with a sample-barcoded 5' primer and J-beta primers. TCRdb itself ran the 5' RACE reads through MiXCR, one entry per CDR3 protein. The sample lists about 680,000 distinct CDR3 sequences; roughly 49% were seen once. The sample comprised blood. The origin of the receptors is a woman between 55 and 75 years old in good health.

This clonotype was seen a single time. V usage is TRBV20-1 and J usage is TRBJ2-1, with 7 bases aligning to TRBD1. The J segment lost 5 bases and the V segment lost 3 bases, leaving 13 bases of the junction unmatched. Germline values: CDR1 DFQATT, CDR2 SNEGSKA (reference sequence). This CDR3 spans 16 amino acids. This chain's CDR3 is CSARASGGGVHNEQFF. The CDR3 coding sequence is TGCAGTGCTAGGGCGTCAGGGGGTGGGGTCCACAATGAGCAGTTCTTC.

The chain couples TRBV20-1 to TRBJ2-1; 7 bases fit TRBD2. The junction had 10 bases not matched to a gene; V was cut back by 4 bases and J by 7 bases. The CDR3 is 14 residues long. Per the germline V gene, CDR1 is DFQATT and CDR2 is SNEGSKA (reference sequence). The CDR3 loop reads CSAIGSGTVNEQFF. In nucleotides, the CDR3 is TGCAGTGCTATCGGGAGCGGGACGGTAAATGAGCAGTTCTTC.

The chain uses TRBV10-3 and TRBJ2-7; 8 bases are a match to TRBD1. Judging by the DNA end, TRBJ2-5 fits better; the J call may be wrong. The CDR3 spans 15 residues. Germline CDR1 is ENHRY and CDR2 is SYGVKD. The CDR3 loop is CAISESRDRYLTQYF. The DNA for the CDR3 is TGTGCCATCAGTGAGTCCCGGGACAGGTATCTGACCCAGTACTTC.

This chain joins TRBV21-1 and TRBJ2-5; the listed D gene, TRBD2, was not tested against the DNA. TRBV21-1 is a known pseudogene. This CDR3 is 16 amino acids long. CDR3 in DNA: TGTGCCAGCAGCGACCCCCTCCGGCACCTCCAAGAGACCCAGTACTTC. Its translation is CASSDPLRHLQETQYF.

This clonotype has just a few counts. J is TRBJ1-1 and V is TRBV20-1; D might be TRBD1 (5 bases). CDR3 length: 13 residues. V was shortened by 5 bases and J by 1 base, with 11 bases between the two germline ends. CDR1 is DFQATT, CDR2 SNEGSKA, per germline (reference sequence). CDR3 DNA sequence: TGCAGTGCTCAGGGACGGTGGAACACTGAAGCTTTCTTT. Its translation is CSAQGRWNTEAFF.

The V call is TRBV15, the J call TRBJ1-2, with D possibly matching TRBD1 (6 bases). CDR1 is LNHNV, CDR2 YYDKDF, per germline (reference sequence). This CDR3 is built from 13 residues. Trimming left V 4 bases short and J 5 bases short, with 11 bases between. CDR3 residues: CATSTGGWYGYTF. CDR3 in DNA: TGTGCCACCAGCACGGGGGGCTGGTATGGCTACACCTTC.

The chain joins TRBV7-9 to TRBJ1-2, with D possibly TRBD1 on 6 matching bases. Germline V gene sequence: CDR1 SEHNR, CDR2 FQNEAQ (reference sequence). CDR3 length: 14 residues. Between the trimmed V and J ends, which lost 5 bases and 3 bases, there was a span of 13 bases. CDR3 bases: TGTGCCAGCAGCCTGGGGGGCGGGGACTATGGCTACACCTTC. The encoded protein is CASSLGGGDYGYTF.

The chain joins TRBV9 to TRBJ2-6; D unresolved. V was clipped by 4 bases and J by 2 bases, with 13 bases between them. From germline, CDR1 is SGDLS and CDR2 YYNGEE. CDR3 length equals 16 residues. The CDR3: CASSPPYITGANVLTF. Written as DNA, the CDR3 is TGTGCCAGCAGCCCACCCTATATAACTGGGGCCAACGTCCTGACTTTC.

There are a few counts of this clonotype. J is TRBJ1-4 and V is TRBV4-3; D is unclear. Germline loops: CDR1 LGHNA, CDR2 YSLEER. The V end lost 0 bases, the J end lost 7 bases, and 18 bases lay between the germline ends. This CDR3 is 17 amino acids long. In DNA, the CDR3 is TGCGCCAGCAGCCAAGACCCGGGCGGAGACACAATTGAAAAACTGTTTTTT. Amino acid sequence: CASSQDPGGDTIEKLFF.

The chain has TRBV5-6 and TRBJ2-5, with TRBD2 as a possible D gene (6 bases). V shed 3 bases and J shed 5 bases, with 14 bases lying between them. The CDR3 consists of 14 residues. CDR1 is SGHDT, CDR2 YYEEEE, per germline. CDR3 sequence: CASSSGGLGETQYF. CDR3 in DNA: TGTGCCAGCAGCTCTGGAGGGCTTGGGGAGACCCAGTACTTC.

The V call is TRBV4-2, the J call TRBJ2-5; 10 bases are shared with TRBD1. V shed 4 bases, J shed 11 bases, and the junction held 16 bases outside the gene matches. Germline V gene data show CDR1 as LGHNA and CDR2 as YNFKEQ. The CDR3 consists of 16 residues. The CDR3 spells CASSPPRDRGNYEQYF. DNA for the CDR3: TGTGCCAGCAGCCCTCCCCGGGACAGGGGTAATTATGAGCAGTACTTC.

The rearrangement uses TRBV13 and TRBJ2-3; 8 positions agree with TRBD2. CDR3 length: 14 residues. V was clipped by 5 bases and J by 3 bases; unmatched bases: 4. Germline loops: CDR1 PRHDT, CDR2 FYEKMQ (reference sequence). The CDR3 here is CASSLPSGTDTQYF. CDR3 DNA sequence: TGTGCCAGCAGCCTCCCTAGCGGGACAGATACGCAGTATTTT.

This clonotype turned up a few times. The chain carries TRBV20-1 and TRBJ2-5; 10 positions agree with TRBD1. V lost 4 bases, J lost 2 bases, and 19 bases stayed unmatched. Germline V gene lookup returns CDR1 DFQATT and CDR2 SNEGSKA (reference sequence). CDR3 length equals 19 residues. Written as DNA, the CDR3 is TGCAGTGCTAACCGAGGCTCGGGACAGGGGTATCAGGGTCAAGAGACCCAGTACTTC. It is translated as CSANRGSGQGYQGQETQYF.

The chain joins TRBV6-2 or TRBV6-3 to TRBJ2-3; D is perhaps TRBD2 (6 bases). This CDR3 has 16 amino acids. V was clipped by 0 bases and J by 7 bases, with 17 bases between them. Germline values: CDR1 MNHEY, CDR2 SVGEGT. The CDR3 is CASSYSTGLTLHTQYF. As DNA, the CDR3 is TGTGCCAGCAGTTACTCGACGGGACTCACCCTTCATACGCAGTATTTT.

This sequence joins TRBV5-1 and TRBJ2-5; possibly TRBD2 for D (6 bases). Germline V gene sequence: CDR1 SGHRS, CDR2 YFSETQ. The CDR3 contains 14 residues. Trimming cost V 1 base and J 11 bases, with 18 bases left between them. The CDR3 region is CASSLSGTANEQYF. In nucleotides, the CDR3 is TGCGCCAGCAGCTTGTCGGGGACTGCCAATGAGCAGTACTTC.